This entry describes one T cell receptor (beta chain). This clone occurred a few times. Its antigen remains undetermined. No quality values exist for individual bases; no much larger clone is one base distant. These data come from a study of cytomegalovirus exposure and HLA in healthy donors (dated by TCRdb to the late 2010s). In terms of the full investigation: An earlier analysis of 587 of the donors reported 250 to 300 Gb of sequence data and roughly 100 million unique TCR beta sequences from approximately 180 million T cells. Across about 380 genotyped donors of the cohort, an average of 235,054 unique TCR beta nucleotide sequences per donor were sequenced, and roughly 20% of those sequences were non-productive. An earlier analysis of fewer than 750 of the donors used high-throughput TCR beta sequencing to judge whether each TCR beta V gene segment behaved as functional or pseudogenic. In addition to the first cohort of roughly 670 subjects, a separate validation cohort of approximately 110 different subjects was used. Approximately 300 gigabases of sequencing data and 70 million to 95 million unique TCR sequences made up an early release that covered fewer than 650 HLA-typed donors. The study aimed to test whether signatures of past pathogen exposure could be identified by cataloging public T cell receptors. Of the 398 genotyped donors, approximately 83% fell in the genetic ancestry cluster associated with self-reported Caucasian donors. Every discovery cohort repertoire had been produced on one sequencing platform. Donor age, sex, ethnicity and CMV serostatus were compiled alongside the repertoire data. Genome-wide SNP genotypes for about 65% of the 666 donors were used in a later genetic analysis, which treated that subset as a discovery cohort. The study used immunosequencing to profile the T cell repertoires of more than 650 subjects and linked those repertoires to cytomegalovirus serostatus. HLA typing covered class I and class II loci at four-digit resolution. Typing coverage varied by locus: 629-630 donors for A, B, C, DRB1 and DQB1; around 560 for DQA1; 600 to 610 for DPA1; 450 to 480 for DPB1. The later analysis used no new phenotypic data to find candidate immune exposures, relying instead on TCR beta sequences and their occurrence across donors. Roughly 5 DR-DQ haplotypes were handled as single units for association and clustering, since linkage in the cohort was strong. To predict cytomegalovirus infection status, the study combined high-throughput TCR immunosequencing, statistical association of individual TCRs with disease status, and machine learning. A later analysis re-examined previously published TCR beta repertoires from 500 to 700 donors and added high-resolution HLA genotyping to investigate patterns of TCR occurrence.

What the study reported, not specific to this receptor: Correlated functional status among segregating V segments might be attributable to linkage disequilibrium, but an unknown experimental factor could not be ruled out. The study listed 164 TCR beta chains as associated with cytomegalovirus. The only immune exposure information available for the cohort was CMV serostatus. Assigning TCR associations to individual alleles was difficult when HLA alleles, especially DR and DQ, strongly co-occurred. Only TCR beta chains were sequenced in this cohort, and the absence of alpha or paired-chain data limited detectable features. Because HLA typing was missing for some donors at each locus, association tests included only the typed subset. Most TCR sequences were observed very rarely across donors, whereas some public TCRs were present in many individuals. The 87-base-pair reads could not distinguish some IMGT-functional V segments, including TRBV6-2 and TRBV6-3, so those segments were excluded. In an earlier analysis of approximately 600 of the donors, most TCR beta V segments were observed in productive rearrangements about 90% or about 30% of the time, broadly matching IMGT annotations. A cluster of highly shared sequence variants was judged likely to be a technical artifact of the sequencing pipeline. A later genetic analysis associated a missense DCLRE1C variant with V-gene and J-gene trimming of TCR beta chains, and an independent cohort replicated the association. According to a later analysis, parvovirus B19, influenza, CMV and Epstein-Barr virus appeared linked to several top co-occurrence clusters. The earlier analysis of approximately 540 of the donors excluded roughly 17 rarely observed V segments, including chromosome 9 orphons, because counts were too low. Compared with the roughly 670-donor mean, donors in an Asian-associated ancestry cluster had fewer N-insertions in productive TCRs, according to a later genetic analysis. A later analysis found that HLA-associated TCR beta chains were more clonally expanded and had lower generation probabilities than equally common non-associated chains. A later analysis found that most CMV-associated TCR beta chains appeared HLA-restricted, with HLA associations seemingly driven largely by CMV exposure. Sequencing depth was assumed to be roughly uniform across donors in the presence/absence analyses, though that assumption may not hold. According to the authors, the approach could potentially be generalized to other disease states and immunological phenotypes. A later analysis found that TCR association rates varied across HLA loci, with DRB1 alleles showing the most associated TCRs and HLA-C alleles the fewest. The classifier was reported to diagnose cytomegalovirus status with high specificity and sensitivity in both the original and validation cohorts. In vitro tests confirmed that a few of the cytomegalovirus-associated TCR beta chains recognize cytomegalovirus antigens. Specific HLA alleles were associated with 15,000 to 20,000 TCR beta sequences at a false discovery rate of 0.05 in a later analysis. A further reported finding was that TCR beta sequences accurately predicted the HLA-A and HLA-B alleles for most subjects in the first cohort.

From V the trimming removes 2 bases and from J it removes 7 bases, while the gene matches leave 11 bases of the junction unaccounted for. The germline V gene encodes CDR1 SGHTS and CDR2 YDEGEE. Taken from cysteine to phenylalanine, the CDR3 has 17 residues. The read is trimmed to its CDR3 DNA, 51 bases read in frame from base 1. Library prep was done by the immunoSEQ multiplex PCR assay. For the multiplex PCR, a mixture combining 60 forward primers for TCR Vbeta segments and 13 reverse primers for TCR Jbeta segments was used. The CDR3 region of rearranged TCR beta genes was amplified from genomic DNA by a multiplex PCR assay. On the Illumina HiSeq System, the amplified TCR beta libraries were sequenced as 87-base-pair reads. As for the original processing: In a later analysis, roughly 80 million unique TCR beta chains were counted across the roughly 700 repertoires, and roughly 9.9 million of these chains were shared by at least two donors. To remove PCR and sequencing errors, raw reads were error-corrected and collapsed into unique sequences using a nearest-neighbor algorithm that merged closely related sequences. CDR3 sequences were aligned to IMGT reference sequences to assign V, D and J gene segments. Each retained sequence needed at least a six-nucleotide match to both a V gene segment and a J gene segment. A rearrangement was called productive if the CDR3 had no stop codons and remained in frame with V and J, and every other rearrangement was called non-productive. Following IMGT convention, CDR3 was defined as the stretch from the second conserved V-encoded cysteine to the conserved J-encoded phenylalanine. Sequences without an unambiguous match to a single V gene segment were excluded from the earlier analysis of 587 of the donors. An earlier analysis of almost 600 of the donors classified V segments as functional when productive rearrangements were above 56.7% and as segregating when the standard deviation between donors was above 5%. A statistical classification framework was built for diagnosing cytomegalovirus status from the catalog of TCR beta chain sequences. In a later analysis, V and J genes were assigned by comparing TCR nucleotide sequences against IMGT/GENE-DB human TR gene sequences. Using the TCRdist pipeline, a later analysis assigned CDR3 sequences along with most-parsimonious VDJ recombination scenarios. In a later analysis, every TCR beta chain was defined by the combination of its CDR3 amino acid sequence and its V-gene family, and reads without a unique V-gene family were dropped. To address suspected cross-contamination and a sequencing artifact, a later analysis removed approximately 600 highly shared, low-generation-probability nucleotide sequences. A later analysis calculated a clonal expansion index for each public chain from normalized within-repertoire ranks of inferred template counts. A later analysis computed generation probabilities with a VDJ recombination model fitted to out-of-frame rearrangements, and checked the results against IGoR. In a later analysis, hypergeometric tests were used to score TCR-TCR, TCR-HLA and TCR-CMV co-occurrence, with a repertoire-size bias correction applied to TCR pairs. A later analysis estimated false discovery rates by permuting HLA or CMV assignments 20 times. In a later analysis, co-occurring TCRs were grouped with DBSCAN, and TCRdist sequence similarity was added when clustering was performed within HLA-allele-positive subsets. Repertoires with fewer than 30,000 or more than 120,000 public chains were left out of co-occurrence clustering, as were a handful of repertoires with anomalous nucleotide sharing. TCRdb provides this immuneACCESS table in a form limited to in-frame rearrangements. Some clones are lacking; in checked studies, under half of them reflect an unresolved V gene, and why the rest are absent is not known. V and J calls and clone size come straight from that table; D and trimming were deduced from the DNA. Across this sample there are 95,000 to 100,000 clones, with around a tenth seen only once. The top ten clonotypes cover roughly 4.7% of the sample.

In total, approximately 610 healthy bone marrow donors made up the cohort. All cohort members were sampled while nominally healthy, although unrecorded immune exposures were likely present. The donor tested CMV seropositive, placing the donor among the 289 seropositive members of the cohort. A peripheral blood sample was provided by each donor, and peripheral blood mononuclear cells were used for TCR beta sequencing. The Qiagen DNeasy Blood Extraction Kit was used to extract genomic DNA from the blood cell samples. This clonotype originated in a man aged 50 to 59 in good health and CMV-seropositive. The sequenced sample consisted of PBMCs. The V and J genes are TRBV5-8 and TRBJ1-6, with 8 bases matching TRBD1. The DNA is TGTGCCAGCAGCTTTTCAAGGGGGGACAGGCGGAATTCACCCCTCCACTTT. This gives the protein CASSFSRGDRRNSPLHF.